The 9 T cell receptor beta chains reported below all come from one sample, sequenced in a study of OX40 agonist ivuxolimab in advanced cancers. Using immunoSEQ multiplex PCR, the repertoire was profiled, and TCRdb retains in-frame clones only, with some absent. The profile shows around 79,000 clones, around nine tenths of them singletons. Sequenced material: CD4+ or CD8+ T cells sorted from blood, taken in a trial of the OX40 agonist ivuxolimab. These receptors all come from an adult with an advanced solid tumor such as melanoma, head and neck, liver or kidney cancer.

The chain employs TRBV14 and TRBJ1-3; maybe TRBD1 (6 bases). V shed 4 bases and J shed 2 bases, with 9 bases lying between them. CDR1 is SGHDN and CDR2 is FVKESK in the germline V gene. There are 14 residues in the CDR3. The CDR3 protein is CASSLWTAGNTIYF. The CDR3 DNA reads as TGTGCCAGCAGCCTTTGGACAGCTGGAAACACCATATATTTT.

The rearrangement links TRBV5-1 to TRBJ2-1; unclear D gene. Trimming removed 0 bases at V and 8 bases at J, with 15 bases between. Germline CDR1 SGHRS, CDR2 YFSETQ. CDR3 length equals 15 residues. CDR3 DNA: TGCGCCAGCAGCTTGGAAGGCAAGTCTATGGATGAGCAGTTCTTC. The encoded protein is CASSLEGKSMDEQFF.

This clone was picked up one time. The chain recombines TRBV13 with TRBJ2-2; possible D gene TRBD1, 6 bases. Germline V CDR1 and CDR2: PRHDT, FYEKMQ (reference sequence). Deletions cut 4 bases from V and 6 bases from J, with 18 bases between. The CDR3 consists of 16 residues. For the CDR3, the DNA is TGTGCCAGCAGCTCATCGGACAGAGGGGCCGCCGGGGAGCTGTTTTTT. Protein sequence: CASSSSDRGAAGELFF.

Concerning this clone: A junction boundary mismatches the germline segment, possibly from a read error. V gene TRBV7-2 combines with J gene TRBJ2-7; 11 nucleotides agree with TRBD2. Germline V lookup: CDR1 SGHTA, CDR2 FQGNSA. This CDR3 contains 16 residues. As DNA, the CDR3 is TGTGCCAGCAGCCTACCCGGGCGAACTAGCGGGAGAATAAAAGACTTC. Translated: CASSLPGRTSGRIKDF.

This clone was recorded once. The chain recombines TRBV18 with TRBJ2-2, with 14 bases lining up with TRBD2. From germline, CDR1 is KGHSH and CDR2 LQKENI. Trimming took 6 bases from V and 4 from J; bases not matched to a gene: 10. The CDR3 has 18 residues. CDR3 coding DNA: TGTGCCAGCTCTCCCGGACTAGCGGGGGGACCAAGCACCGGGGAGCTGTTTTTT. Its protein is CASSPGLAGGPSTGELFF.

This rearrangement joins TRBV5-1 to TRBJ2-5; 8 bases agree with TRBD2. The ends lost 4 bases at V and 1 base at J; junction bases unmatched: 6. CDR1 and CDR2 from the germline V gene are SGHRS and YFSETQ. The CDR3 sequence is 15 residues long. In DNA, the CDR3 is TGCGCCAGCAGCGGTAGCGGGGAAGGCCAAGAGACCCAGTACTTC. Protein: CASSGSGEGQETQYF.

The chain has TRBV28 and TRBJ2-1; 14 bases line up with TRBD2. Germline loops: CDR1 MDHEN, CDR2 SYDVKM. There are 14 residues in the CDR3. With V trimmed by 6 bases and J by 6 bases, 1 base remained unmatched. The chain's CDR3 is CASRTSGGANEQFF. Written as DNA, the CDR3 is TGTGCCAGCAGGACTAGCGGGGGGGCCAATGAGCAGTTCTTC.

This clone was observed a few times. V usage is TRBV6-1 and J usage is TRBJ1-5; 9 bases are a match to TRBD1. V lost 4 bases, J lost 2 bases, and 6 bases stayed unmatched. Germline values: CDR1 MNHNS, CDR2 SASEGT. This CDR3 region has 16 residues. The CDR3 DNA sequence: TGTGCCAGCAGTGTCAAAGGGGACAGGGGCAATCAGCCCCAGCATTTT. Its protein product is CASSVKGDRGNQPQHF.

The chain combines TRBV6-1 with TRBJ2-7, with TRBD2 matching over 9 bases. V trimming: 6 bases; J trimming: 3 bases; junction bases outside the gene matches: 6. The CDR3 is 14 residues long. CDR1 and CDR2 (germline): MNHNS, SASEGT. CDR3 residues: CASRTGSGSYEQYF. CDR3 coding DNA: TGTGCCAGCAGAACGGGTAGCGGGAGCTACGAGCAGTACTTC.